The 2 T cell receptor beta chains presented below share a single source sample, sequenced in a study of T cell responses to AZD1222 COVID-19 vaccine (TCRdb year 2021). Library preparation employed the immunoSEQ multiplex PCR assay. TCRdb's version of the immuneACCESS table is confined to in-frame rearrangements and falls short of the full clone set. An unresolved V gene accounts for under half of the shortfall where checked; the remainder is of unknown origin. The sample table contains some 97,000 clones; only one count was recorded for about 89% of them. Around 4.4% of the sample is taken by the ten largest. What this sample's time point label stands for: baseline before first vaccination. The treatment or condition tag for this specimen amounts to: meningococcal conjugate vaccine given as trial control. The material was peripheral blood, obtained on day 0 of MenACWY control vaccination. The receptors derive from an adult in good health.

With respect to this clone: Mismatch with germline at one junction end may stem from a read error. V and J are TRBV6-2 or TRBV6-3 and TRBJ1-2, with 7 bases fitting TRBD1. Germline values: CDR1 MNHEY, CDR2 SVGEGT. This CDR3 region has 13 residues. The CDR3 reads CASSYWTGDGYTF. In nucleotides, the CDR3 is TGTGCCAGCAGTTACTGGACAGGTGATGGGTACACCTTC.

The count of this clone is one. The V and J genes are TRBV7-2 and TRBJ1-3, with TRBD1 as a possible D gene (5 bases). The CDR3 is 15 residues long. The germline CDR1 and CDR2 sequences are SGHTA and FQGNSA. V lost 2 bases, J lost 4 bases, and 12 bases lay in between. CDR3 sequence: CASSLNPGSGNTIYF. For the CDR3, the DNA is TGTGCCAGCAGCTTAAATCCAGGGTCAGGAAACACCATATATTTT.